These T cell receptor beta chains were read from a single sample in a study of shared clonotypes between healthy human individuals. TCRdb keeps only in-frame clones here, not all; method: immunoSEQ multiplex PCR. This sample yields some 800,000 clones, of which 92% are seen a single time; 20% to 30% belongs to the top ten. The sequenced sample consisted of naive CD8+ T cells sorted from blood. These receptors all come from a man aged 30-40 years in good health. Each CDR3 is given with its conserved first and last residue. The order of the fields is D gene, J gene, V gene, clone size, CDR3 protein, CDR3 DNA. A D gene is named only where the DNA matches it firmly. Part of the rows lack a size; the others show once, few, many or a class for expanded clones.

d_gene: NA; j_gene: TRBJ2-3; v_gene: TRBV30; abundance: NA; CDR3aa: CAWSAGTSSTDTQYF; CDR3nt: TGTGCCTGGAGTGCCGGGACTTCGAGCACAGATACGCAGTATTTT
d_gene: NA; j_gene: TRBJ2-1; v_gene: TRBV11-1; abundance: NA; CDR3aa: CASSFQNQEQFF; CDR3nt: TGTGCCAGCAGCTTCCAAAACCAAGAGCAGTTCTTC
d_gene: NA; j_gene: TRBJ1-4; v_gene: TRBV30; abundance: NA; CDR3aa: CAWSVRGGSNEKLFF; CDR3nt: TGTGCCTGGAGTGTACGAGGGGGTAGTAATGAAAAACTGTTTTTT
d_gene: TRBD2; j_gene: TRBJ2-1; v_gene: TRBV6-1; abundance: NA; CDR3aa: CASSVSTSGSIDEQFF; CDR3nt: TGTGCCAGCAGTGTCTCGACTAGCGGGAGTATAGATGAGCAGTTCTTC
d_gene: NA; j_gene: TRBJ2-3; v_gene: TRBV11-3; abundance: NA; CDR3aa: CASSHGQYTDTQYF; CDR3nt: TGTGCCAGCAGCCATGGACAGTACACAGATACGCAGTATTTT
d_gene: NA; j_gene: TRBJ1-4; v_gene: TRBV7-6; abundance: once; CDR3aa: CASSLVGGSSTNEKLFF; CDR3nt: TGTGCCAGCAGCTTAGTGGGAGGGAGTTCAACTAATGAAAAACTGTTTTTT
d_gene: TRBD2; j_gene: TRBJ2-5; v_gene: TRBV7-2; abundance: NA; CDR3aa: CASSLDFLAGSEETQYF; CDR3nt: TGTGCCAGCAGCTTAGACTTCCTAGCGGGATCAGAAGAGACCCAGTACTTC
d_gene: NA; j_gene: TRBJ1-1; v_gene: TRBV15; abundance: NA; CDR3aa: CATSMSGGGTEAFF; CDR3nt: TGTGCCACCAGCATGAGTGGGGGCGGCACTGAAGCTTTCTTT
d_gene: NA; j_gene: TRBJ1-1; v_gene: TRBV18; abundance: few; CDR3aa: CASSPVAGNTEAFF; CDR3nt: TGTGCCAGCTCACCGGTAGCAGGGAATACTGAAGCTTTCTTT
d_gene: TRBD2; j_gene: TRBJ2-4; v_gene: TRBV27; abundance: NA; CDR3aa: CASGGLAEQIQYF; CDR3nt: TGTGCCAGCGGGGGACTAGCGGAACAAATTCAGTACTTC
d_gene: NA; j_gene: TRBJ2-7; v_gene: TRBV19; abundance: once; CDR3aa: CASSLHPYEQYF; CDR3nt: TGTGCCAGTAGTCTCCACCCCTACGAGCAGTACTTC
d_gene: NA; j_gene: TRBJ2-1; v_gene: TRBV10-3; abundance: once; CDR3aa: CAISELGQGGNEQFF; CDR3nt: TGTGCCATCAGTGAGCTAGGACAGGGAGGGAATGAGCAGTTCTTC
d_gene: NA; j_gene: TRBJ2-3; v_gene: TRBV6-4; abundance: NA; CDR3aa: CASSDSFGKGGSYTDTQYF; CDR3nt: TGTGCCAGCAGTGACTCGTTCGGAAAGGGGGGCAGCTACACAGATACGCAGTATTTT
d_gene: TRBD2; j_gene: TRBJ2-5; v_gene: TRBV12-5; abundance: NA; CDR3aa: CASGLGLGLAASQETQYF; CDR3nt: TGTGCTAGTGGTTTGGGACTGGGACTAGCGGCAAGCCAAGAGACCCAGTACTTC
d_gene: TRBD2; j_gene: TRBJ2-1; v_gene: TRBV9; abundance: once; CDR3aa: CASSSLAGVVEQFF; CDR3nt: TGTGCCAGCAGCTCATTAGCGGGAGTGGTTGAGCAGTTCTTC
d_gene: NA; j_gene: TRBJ1-1; v_gene: TRBV28; abundance: many; CDR3aa: CASTSRRVETEAFF; CDR3nt: TGTGCCAGCACCTCCCGCAGGGTTGAGACTGAAGCTTTCTTT
d_gene: TRBD2; j_gene: TRBJ2-5; v_gene: TRBV2; abundance: NA; CDR3aa: CARLSMAGDGTQYF; CDR3nt: TGTGCCAGACTGTCTATGGCGGGAGACGGGACCCAGTACTTC
d_gene: NA; j_gene: TRBJ2-7; v_gene: TRBV4-3; abundance: NA; CDR3aa: CASSQGTRGAYEQYF; CDR3nt: TGCGCCAGCAGCCAAGGTACTAGAGGGGCCTACGAGCAGTACTTC
d_gene: TRBD2; j_gene: TRBJ2-2; v_gene: TRBV19; abundance: NA; CDR3aa: CASSGVAGGSGELFF; CDR3nt: TGTGCCAGTAGTGGGGTAGCGGGAGGATCCGGGGAGCTGTTTTTT
d_gene: TRBD2; j_gene: TRBJ2-1; v_gene: TRBV5-6; abundance: NA; CDR3aa: CASSIGTSGMSDEQFF; CDR3nt: TGTGCCAGCAGCATCGGGACTAGCGGGATGAGCGATGAGCAGTTCTTC
d_gene: NA; j_gene: TRBJ2-3; v_gene: TRBV6-1; abundance: few; CDR3aa: CASSEAGGTRADTQYF; CDR3nt: TGTGCCAGCAGTGAAGCCGGCGGGACAAGAGCGGATACGCAGTATTTT
d_gene: TRBD1; j_gene: TRBJ2-7; v_gene: TRBV28; abundance: NA; CDR3aa: CASSVGQGWEQYF; CDR3nt: TGTGCCAGCAGCGTAGGACAGGGGTGGGAGCAGTACTTC
d_gene: TRBD1; j_gene: TRBJ2-2; v_gene: TRBV27; abundance: NA; CDR3aa: CASSLGGQGGSGELFF; CDR3nt: TGTGCCAGCAGTTTGGGGGGACAGGGCGGCTCCGGGGAGCTGTTTTTT
d_gene: TRBD2; j_gene: TRBJ2-7; v_gene: TRBV27; abundance: NA; CDR3aa: CASSPGLAGTYEQYF; CDR3nt: TGTGCCAGCAGTCCAGGACTAGCGGGGACCTACGAGCAGTACTTC
d_gene: TRBD1; j_gene: TRBJ2-5; v_gene: TRBV18; abundance: NA; CDR3aa: CASSPPSQGAQETQYF; CDR3nt: TGTGCCAGCTCACCCCCATCCCAGGGGGCTCAAGAGACCCAGTACTTC
d_gene: TRBD1; j_gene: TRBJ2-7; v_gene: TRBV5-5; abundance: NA; CDR3aa: CASSQRTGSYEQYF; CDR3nt: TGTGCCAGCAGCCAAAGGACAGGTTCCTACGAGCAGTACTTC
d_gene: NA; j_gene: TRBJ1-2; v_gene: TRBV7-9; abundance: NA; CDR3aa: CASSLVGRRDHGYTF; CDR3nt: TGTGCCAGCAGCTTAGTTGGACGGAGGGATCATGGCTACACCTTC
d_gene: NA; j_gene: TRBJ2-5; v_gene: TRBV9; abundance: NA; CDR3aa: CASSHRQANQETQYF; CDR3nt: TGTGCCAGCAGTCACCGACAGGCCAATCAAGAGACCCAGTACTTC
d_gene: TRBD1; j_gene: TRBJ2-5; v_gene: TRBV2; abundance: NA; CDR3aa: CASRALTGGYQETQYF; CDR3nt: TGTGCCAGCAGGGCCCTGACAGGGGGATACCAAGAGACCCAGTACTTC
d_gene: TRBD2; j_gene: TRBJ2-1; v_gene: TRBV27; abundance: NA; CDR3aa: CASSLTSGQNNEQFF; CDR3nt: TGTGCCAGCAGTCTTACTAGCGGACAAAACAATGAGCAGTTCTTC
d_gene: TRBD1; j_gene: TRBJ1-1; v_gene: TRBV7-9; abundance: once; CDR3aa: CASSSRTGMNTEAFF; CDR3nt: TGTGCCAGCAGCTCCCGGACAGGGATGAACACTGAAGCTTTCTTT
d_gene: TRBD2; j_gene: TRBJ2-5; v_gene: TRBV25-1; abundance: NA; CDR3aa: CASSELSGRAGETQYF; CDR3nt: TGTGCCAGCAGTGAACTGAGCGGGAGGGCCGGGGAGACCCAGTACTTC
d_gene: NA; j_gene: TRBJ2-1; v_gene: TRBV7-6; abundance: NA; CDR3aa: CASSSRGLNEQFF; CDR3nt: TGTGCCAGCAGTTCCAGGGGCCTCAATGAGCAGTTCTTC
d_gene: NA; j_gene: TRBJ1-2; v_gene: TRBV19; abundance: NA; CDR3aa: CASSIEPGARNYGYTF; CDR3nt: TGTGCCAGTAGTATAGAGCCAGGGGCGCGTAACTATGGCTACACCTTC
d_gene: NA; j_gene: TRBJ2-1; v_gene: TRBV18; abundance: NA; CDR3aa: CASSPDIYLNNEQFF; CDR3nt: TGTGCCAGCTCACCAGACATTTACCTAAACAATGAGCAGTTCTTC
d_gene: NA; j_gene: TRBJ2-7; v_gene: TRBV5-1; abundance: NA; CDR3aa: CASSLEGGITFYEQYF; CDR3nt: TGCGCCAGCAGCTTGGAAGGAGGGATTACTTTCTACGAGCAGTACTTC
d_gene: NA; j_gene: TRBJ2-3; v_gene: TRBV11-3; abundance: NA; CDR3aa: CASSLDEDTQYF; CDR3nt: TGTGCCAGCAGCTTAGACGAAGATACGCAGTATTTT
d_gene: TRBD2; j_gene: TRBJ2-3; v_gene: TRBV9; abundance: NA; CDR3aa: CASSVELAGDTQYF; CDR3nt: TGTGCCAGCAGCGTAGAACTAGCGGGTGATACGCAGTATTTT
d_gene: NA; j_gene: TRBJ1-5; v_gene: TRBV27; abundance: NA; CDR3aa: CASALGLSQPQHF; CDR3nt: TGTGCCAGCGCTTTAGGTCTGAGTCAGCCCCAGCATTTT
d_gene: NA; j_gene: TRBJ2-3; v_gene: TRBV29-1; abundance: NA; CDR3aa: CSVGQSLTRISTDTQYF; CDR3nt: TGCAGCGTAGGACAGTCCTTAACCCGAATTAGCACAGATACGCAGTATTTT
d_gene: NA; j_gene: TRBJ1-1; v_gene: TRBV7-8; abundance: NA; CDR3aa: CASSLDGAVTMNTEAFF; CDR3nt: TGTGCCAGCAGCTTAGATGGGGCAGTTACTATGAACACTGAAGCTTTCTTT
d_gene: NA; j_gene: TRBJ2-3; v_gene: TRBV7-9; abundance: NA; CDR3aa: CASSSRTAYTDTQYF; CDR3nt: TGTGCCAGCAGCTCCCGGACAGCCTACACAGATACGCAGTATTTT
d_gene: NA; j_gene: TRBJ2-1; v_gene: TRBV27; abundance: NA; CDR3aa: CASSSSLSYNEQFF; CDR3nt: TGTGCCAGCAGTTCCTCCCTCTCCTACAATGAGCAGTTCTTC
d_gene: TRBD2; j_gene: TRBJ2-1; v_gene: TRBV7-6; abundance: NA; CDR3aa: CASSPTSGSYNEQFF; CDR3nt: TGTGCCAGCAGCCCGACTAGCGGGAGCTACAATGAGCAGTTCTTC
d_gene: NA; j_gene: TRBJ2-1; v_gene: TRBV7-2; abundance: NA; CDR3aa: CASSLAGGSLNEQFF; CDR3nt: TGTGCCAGCAGCTTAGCGGGCGGTAGCTTGAATGAGCAGTTCTTC
d_gene: TRBD1; j_gene: TRBJ2-1; v_gene: TRBV7-6; abundance: NA; CDR3aa: CASSSPRTGAPYNEQFF; CDR3nt: TGTGCCAGCAGCTCGCCAAGGACAGGGGCCCCCTACAATGAGCAGTTCTTC
d_gene: NA; j_gene: TRBJ2-7; v_gene: TRBV28; abundance: NA; CDR3aa: CASSLFVDEQYF; CDR3nt: TGTGCCAGCAGTTTGTTTGTGGACGAGCAGTACTTC
d_gene: NA; j_gene: TRBJ2-1; v_gene: TRBV29-1; abundance: NA; CDR3aa: CSVEWPWIDNEQFF; CDR3nt: TGCAGCGTTGAGTGGCCTTGGATCGACAATGAGCAGTTCTTC
d_gene: TRBD2; j_gene: TRBJ2-1; v_gene: TRBV25-1; abundance: NA; CDR3aa: CASSENTAGVHYNEQFF; CDR3nt: TGTGCCAGCAGTGAAAATACGGCGGGAGTACACTACAATGAGCAGTTCTTC
d_gene: NA; j_gene: TRBJ1-1; v_gene: TRBV9; abundance: NA; CDR3aa: CASSESPDTMNTEAFF; CDR3nt: TGTGCCAGCAGCGAGAGCCCGGACACTATGAACACTGAAGCTTTCTTT
d_gene: NA; j_gene: TRBJ1-5; v_gene: TRBV27; abundance: once; CDR3aa: CASGLLSNQPQHF; CDR3nt: TGTGCCAGCGGGCTACTATCTAATCAGCCCCAGCATTTT
d_gene: NA; j_gene: TRBJ2-7; v_gene: TRBV5-4; abundance: NA; CDR3aa: CASSVPGGGSYEQYF; CDR3nt: TGTGCCAGCAGCGTTCCAGGAGGTGGGAGTTACGAGCAGTACTTC
d_gene: TRBD2; j_gene: TRBJ2-1; v_gene: TRBV27; abundance: NA; CDR3aa: CASSPGTRAYNEQFF; CDR3nt: TGTGCCAGCAGTCCAGGGACTAGAGCCTACAATGAGCAGTTCTTC
d_gene: TRBD2; j_gene: TRBJ2-3; v_gene: TRBV7-6; abundance: NA; CDR3aa: CASSIKDRTSGTTMADTQYF; CDR3nt: TGTGCCAGCAGCATTAAAGACCGGACTAGCGGGACCACAATGGCGGATACGCAGTATTTT